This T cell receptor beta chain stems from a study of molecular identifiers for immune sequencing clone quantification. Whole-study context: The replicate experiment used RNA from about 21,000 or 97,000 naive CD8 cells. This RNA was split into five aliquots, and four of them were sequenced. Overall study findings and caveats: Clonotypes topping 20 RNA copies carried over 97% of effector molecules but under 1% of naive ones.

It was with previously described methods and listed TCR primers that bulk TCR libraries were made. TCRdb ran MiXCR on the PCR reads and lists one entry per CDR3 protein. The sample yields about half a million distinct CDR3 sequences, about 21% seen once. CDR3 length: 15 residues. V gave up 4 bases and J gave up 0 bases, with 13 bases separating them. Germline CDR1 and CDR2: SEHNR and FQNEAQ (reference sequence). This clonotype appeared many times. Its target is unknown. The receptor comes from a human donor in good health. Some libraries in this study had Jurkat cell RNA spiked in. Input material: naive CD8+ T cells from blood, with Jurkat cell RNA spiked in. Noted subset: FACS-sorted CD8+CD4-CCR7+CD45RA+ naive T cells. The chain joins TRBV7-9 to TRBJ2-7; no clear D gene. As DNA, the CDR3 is TGTGCCAGCAGCTACCCGACGTCGAGCTCCTACGAGCAGTACTTC. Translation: CASSYPTSSSYEQYF.